The 26 T cell receptor beta chains reported below all come from one sample, sequenced in a study of T-cell memory formation after mild COVID-19. TCRdb redid the calling of the 5' RACE reads with MiXCR, one entry per CDR3 protein. The table has over 350,000 distinct CDR3 sequences, roughly 26% seen once. Sequenced: PBMCs or a T cell subset sorted from them (not recorded which). Receptor source: an adult woman who had mild COVID-19 (a few samples of this study predate the infection). Cell type and time point are not known.

The V gene is TRBV12-3 or TRBV12-4, the J gene TRBJ2-7; a weak D match, TRBD2 (6 bases). The CDR3 runs to 13 residues. V was clipped by 6 bases and J by 0 bases, with 9 bases between them. CDR3: CASRHSGSYEQYF. The CDR3 coding sequence is TGTGCCAGCAGACATAGCGGCTCCTACGAGCAGTACTTC.

J is TRBJ1-2 and V is TRBV5-5; the D gene is possibly TRBD1 (6 bases). The CDR3 totals 15 residues. The germline V and J ends were trimmed by 0 bases and 3 bases, with 12 bases remaining between them. Germline values: CDR1 SGHKS, CDR2 YYEKEE (reference sequence). This chain's CDR3 is CASSLVAAGDYGYTF. The CDR3 DNA sequence: TGTGCCAGCAGCTTGGTTGCGGCAGGGGACTATGGCTACACCTTC.

This chain connects TRBV12-3 or TRBV12-4 to TRBJ1-1; 8 nucleotides agree with TRBD1. This CDR3 is built from 13 residues. V dropped 8 bases and J dropped 4; count of bases not matched to a gene: 6. The CDR3 reads CASVPGQVTEAFF. The DNA for the CDR3 is TGTGCCAGCGTGCCGGGACAGGTCACTGAAGCTTTCTTT.

This clonotype was seen more than once but under ten times. The rearrangement links TRBV5-1 to TRBJ2-2, with D possibly matching TRBD1 (6 bases). CDR3 length: 14 amino acids. Germline V gene data show CDR1 as SGHRS and CDR2 as YFSETQ. Trimming took off 4 bases at V and 6 bases at J, with 13 bases between the two ends. CDR3 loop: CASSHPQGSGELFF. The CDR3 region has the DNA TGCGCCAGCAGCCACCCACAGGGCTCCGGGGAGCTGTTTTTT.

The chain employs TRBV10-3 and TRBJ2-3; 14 bases line up with TRBD2. The V segment lost 5 bases and the J segment 3 bases; nucleotides outside the gene matches: 13. Germline V gene sequence: CDR1 ENHRY, CDR2 SYGVKD. The CDR3 sequence is 19 residues long. The CDR3 protein is CAISPPRGLAGGPTDTQYF. In DNA form, the CDR3 reads TGTGCCATCAGTCCGCCCCGAGGACTAGCGGGGGGTCCGACAGATACGCAGTATTTT.

This rearrangement joins TRBV11-1 to TRBJ2-1; TRBD2 agrees at 15 bases. The trim removed 1 base at V and 9 bases at J, leaving 4 bases unmatched. The CDR3 is made up of 16 amino acids. The germline V gene has CDR1 SGHAT and CDR2 FQDESV (reference sequence). In DNA form, the CDR3 reads TGTGCCAGCAGCTTAGGGGGACTAGCGGGAGGCGGTGAGCAGTTCTTC. The encoded protein is CASSLGGLAGGGEQFF.

V is TRBV6-5 and J is TRBJ2-2; D might be TRBD1 or TRBD2, each matching 5 bases. The germline V and J ends were trimmed by 0 bases and 3 bases, with 14 bases remaining between them. From germline, CDR1 is MNHEY and CDR2 SVGAGI. CDR3 length equals 17 residues. The CDR3: CASSYSGRPKDTGELFF. Written as DNA, the CDR3 is TGTGCCAGCAGTTACTCGGGACGGCCGAAGGACACCGGGGAGCTGTTTTTT.

The chain carries TRBV5-1 and TRBJ1-1; perhaps TRBD1 as D (5 bases). Trimming removed 1 base at V and 1 base at J, with 14 bases between. Germline loops: CDR1 SGHRS, CDR2 YFSETQ. This CDR3 comprises 16 residues. The CDR3 region is CASSLLSARGNTEAFF. The CDR3 DNA follows: TGCGCCAGCAGCTTGCTGAGTGCGAGGGGGAACACTGAAGCTTTCTTT. Full variable domain (missing parts from reference TRBV5-1 and TRBJ1-1): KAGVTQTPRYLIKTRGQQVTLSCSPISGHRSVSWYQQTPGQGLQFLFEYFSETQRNKGNFPGRFSGRQFSNSRSEMNVSTLELGDSALYLCASSLLSARGNTEAFFGQGTRLTVV.

Ten or more counts support this clonotype. The J gene is TRBJ2-2, the V gene TRBV12-3 or TRBV12-4, with a weak D call TRBD1 (6 bases). Deletions cut 5 bases from V and 4 bases from J, with 11 bases between. The CDR3 loop spans 14 amino acids. The CDR3 nucleotides are TGTGCCAGCAGTCTACAGGGTTCCACCGGGGAGCTGTTTTTT. Amino acid sequence: CASSLQGSTGELFF.

The table lists this clonotype with a few counts. The V call is TRBV5-4, the J call TRBJ2-7, with a tentative D call TRBD2 (6 bases). Germline CDR1 and CDR2: SGHNT and YYREEE (reference sequence). Trimming left V 0 bases short and J 5 bases short, with 9 bases between. This CDR3 contains 13 residues. The CDR3 reads CASSLVGGDEQYF. CDR3 DNA sequence: TGTGCCAGCAGCTTGGTGGGGGGAGACGAGCAGTACTTC.

This clonotype was seen a few times. The J gene is TRBJ2-7, the V gene TRBV11-2; D is unresolved. CDR1 and CDR2 from the germline V gene are SGHAT and FQNNGV. Trimming removed 1 base from V and 3 bases from J, with 4 bases in between. The CDR3 extends over 12 amino acids. CDR3 region: CASSLGVYEQYF. DNA for the CDR3: TGTGCCAGCAGCTTAGGAGTCTACGAGCAGTACTTC. The full variable domain, its missing parts supplied by reference TRBV11-2 and TRBJ2-7, is EAGVAQSPRYKIIEKRQSVAFWCNPISGHATLYWYQQILGQGPKLLIQFQNNGVVDDSQLPKDRFSAERLKGVDSTLKIQPAKLEDSAVYLCASSLGVYEQYFGPGTRLTVT.

This chain joins TRBV29-1 and TRBJ2-7, with D possibly matching TRBD1 (7 bases). The CDR3 consists of 14 residues. Germline assignment: CDR1 SQVTM and CDR2 ANQGSEA. V was trimmed by 1 base and J by 11 bases, leaving 21 bases between them. CDR3 DNA: TGCAGCGTTGAAGGGAGGGACAGTCCTCGTGTGGAGTACTTC. Protein sequence: CSVEGRDSPRVEYF.

This chain uses TRBV9 with TRBJ1-2; tentatively, D is TRBD1 (6 bases). The CDR3 is made up of 16 amino acids. Trimming took 0 bases from V and 3 from J, leaving 15 bases between them. Per the germline V gene, CDR1 is SGDLS and CDR2 is YYNGEE. CDR3: CASSVDQGTNYYGYTF. The CDR3 nucleotides read TGTGCCAGCAGCGTAGATCAGGGGACTAACTACTATGGCTACACCTTC. Together with reference TRBV9 and TRBJ1-2, the CDR3 gives the full variable domain: DSGVTQTPKHLITATGQRVTLRCSPRSGDLSVYWYQQSLDQGLQFLIQYYNGEERAKGNILERFSAQQFPDLHSELNLSSLELGDSALYFCASSVDQGTNYYGYTFGSGTRLTVV.

This clonotype has just a few counts. The chain joins TRBV7-6 to TRBJ2-7, with 13 bases lining up with TRBD2. The junction had 4 bases not matched to a gene; V was cut back by 4 bases and J by 4 bases. The V gene's germline CDR1 is SGHVS and CDR2 FNYEAQ. The CDR3 is 15 residues long. CDR3 nucleotides: TGTGCCAGCAGCTCGGGACTAGCGGGAACTTACGAGCAGTACTTC. Translation gives CASSSGLAGTYEQYF.

The V and J genes are TRBV12-3 or TRBV12-4 and TRBJ2-5; possibly TRBD1 for D (5 bases). The CDR3 spans 15 residues. Trimming cost V 5 bases and J 4 bases, with 17 bases left between them. As DNA, the CDR3 is TGTGCCAGCAGTCCCTCAGACCAGGGATTAGAGACCCAGTACTTC. This sequence encodes CASSPSDQGLETQYF.

The V gene is TRBV9, the J gene TRBJ2-5; D unclear. V dropped 3 bases and J dropped 1 base, with 13 bases sitting between them. This CDR3 contains 15 residues. Looked up from germline, CDR1 is SGDLS and CDR2 is YYNGEE. This CDR3 is CASSASGQPQETQYF. CDR3 nucleotides: TGTGCCAGCAGCGCCTCGGGCCAGCCCCAAGAGACCCAGTACTTC.

This clonotype was observed a handful of times. This chain joins TRBV20-1 and TRBJ2-7; D gene ambiguous. CDR1 is DFQATT and CDR2 is SNEGSKA in the germline V gene (reference sequence). The CDR3 totals 14 residues. V lost 3 bases to trimming and J lost 4 bases, with 16 bases between them. The CDR3 DNA follows: TGCAGTGCTAGCCCCCGTGTGGACCCTTACGAGCAGTACTTC. This encodes CSASPRVDPYEQYF.

This clonotype was picked up a small number of times. The chain is built from TRBV12-3 or TRBV12-4 and TRBJ2-7; no clear D gene. Trimming took off 6 bases at V and 4 bases at J, with 10 bases between the two ends. The CDR3 covers 12 residues. CDR3 nucleotides: TGTGCCAGCAGCCACGGCGAATACGAGCAGTACTTC. Its translation: CASSHGEYEQYF.

This clonotype was counted a few times. The rearrangement links TRBV13 to TRBJ2-7; 7 bases line up with TRBD2. With 4 bases clipped from V and 6 bases from J, the junction kept 21 bases outside the gene matches. The germline V gene has CDR1 PRHDT and CDR2 FYEKMQ (reference sequence). The CDR3 covers 18 residues. The CDR3: CASSSTSDGLAGVREQYF. The CDR3 bases are TGTGCCAGCAGCTCGACTTCGGACGGGTTGGCGGGAGTACGCGAGCAGTACTTC.

The chain links TRBV20-1 to TRBJ1-1; maybe TRBD1 (5 bases). Germline V CDR1 and CDR2: DFQATT, SNEGSKA (reference sequence). This CDR3 comprises 14 residues. Trimming removed 3 bases from V and 6 bases from J, with 17 bases in between. The DNA for the CDR3 is TGCAGTGCTAGCGTAGGGAGGGGAGGATCTGAAGCTTTCTTT. Translation: CSASVGRGGSEAFF.

V is TRBV12-3 or TRBV12-4 and J is TRBJ2-3; TRBD2 aligns across 7 bases. V lost 8 bases and J lost 6; bases outside the gene matches: 11. The CDR3 runs 14 residues. Written as DNA, the CDR3 is TGTGCCAGCGGCCATTGGGGCGGGAGCGATACGCAGTATTTT. This codes for CASGHWGGSDTQYF.

The J gene is TRBJ2-5, the V gene TRBV4-1, with 9 positions matching TRBD2. Germline CDR1 is MGHRA and CDR2 is YSYEKL. This CDR3 contains 16 residues. V lost 1 base to trimming and J lost 5 bases; unmatched junction nucleotides: 8. The CDR3: CASSQVGGLATETQYF. The CDR3 DNA follows: TGCGCCAGCAGCCAAGTGGGAGGACTAGCGACGGAGACCCAGTACTTC.

V gene TRBV6-2 or TRBV6-3 combines with J gene TRBJ1-3; D gene uncertain. The germline CDR1 and CDR2 sequences are MNHEY and SVGEGT. The CDR3 is 14 residues long. Trimming left V 6 bases short and J 4 bases short, with 13 bases between. CDR3 bases: TGTGCCAGCAGGCCTGGTGTGCCCGGAAACACCATATATTTT. The encoded protein is CASRPGVPGNTIYF.

A few counts support this clonotype. V usage is TRBV5-1 and J usage is TRBJ1-2, with unresolved D. V dropped 4 bases and J dropped 8 bases, with 15 bases sitting between them. Germline V lookup: CDR1 SGHRS, CDR2 YFSETQ. CDR3 length: 13 amino acids. In DNA form, the CDR3 reads TGCGCCAGCAGCAGCACCGGGCCGCGGGGCTACACCTTC. Protein: CASSSTGPRGYTF.

The rearrangement links TRBV7-6 to TRBJ2-7, with D possibly TRBD1 on 6 matching bases. The CDR3 is made up of 15 amino acids. Deletions cut 4 bases from V and 7 bases from J, with 20 bases between. From germline, CDR1 is SGHVS and CDR2 FNYEAQ. CDR3 loop: CASSSNPGQSQEQYF. The CDR3 DNA is TGTGCCAGCAGCTCCAACCCTGGACAGAGCCAAGAGCAGTACTTC.

This clonotype was detected a few times. The V call is TRBV5-1, the J call TRBJ2-5, with D perhaps being TRBD1 or TRBD2 (6 bases each). Germline CDR1 is SGHRS and CDR2 is YFSETQ. The CDR3 has 14 amino acids. V was trimmed by 2 bases and J by 1 base, leaving 9 bases between them. The CDR3 protein is CASSFTGAQETQYF. The CDR3 bases are TGCGCCAGCAGCTTTACGGGGGCCCAAGAGACCCAGTACTTC.